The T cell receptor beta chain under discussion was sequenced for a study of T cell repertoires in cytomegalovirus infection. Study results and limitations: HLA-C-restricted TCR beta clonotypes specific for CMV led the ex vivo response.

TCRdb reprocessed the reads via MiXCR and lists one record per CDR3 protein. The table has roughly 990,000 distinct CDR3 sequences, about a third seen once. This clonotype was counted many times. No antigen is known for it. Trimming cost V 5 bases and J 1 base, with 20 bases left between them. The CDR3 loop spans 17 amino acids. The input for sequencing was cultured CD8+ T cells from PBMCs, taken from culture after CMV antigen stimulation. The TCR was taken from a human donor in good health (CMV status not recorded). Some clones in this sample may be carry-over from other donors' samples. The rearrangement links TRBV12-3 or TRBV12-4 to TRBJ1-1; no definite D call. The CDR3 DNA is TGTGCCAGCAGTCCCGCTAAAATAGGACTCCAGAACACTGAAGCTTTCTTT. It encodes CASSPAKIGLQNTEAFF.